This passage covers 21 T cell receptor beta chains from one sample sequenced in a study of graft-versus-host responses after intestinal transplantation (TCRdb year 2021). The time point label, as the study defines it: cells obtained before transplantation from donor or recipient. The antigens of these receptors remain unknown. The method was the immunoSEQ multiplex PCR assay. Drawn from immuneACCESS, this table holds only the in-frame rearrangements with V and J called that TCRdb kept. Clones are partly lost; checked studies trace under half to an unresolved V gene and leave the rest unexplained. The sample table holds about 130,000 clones, of which about 92% were seen once. The top ten clones comprise around 0.16% of the sample. This material consisted of unstimulated CD4+ T cells sorted from spleen or lymph node cells, taken before intestinal transplant. These receptors all stem from a human donor who received an intestinal transplant.

The CDR3, as DNA: TGTGCCAGCAGCCCCACGGGGGCCGGGGAGCTGTTTTTT. This translates into CASSPTGAGELFF. This chain joins TRBV14 and TRBJ2-2, with D possibly TRBD2 on 6 matching bases. The CDR3 covers 13 residues. CDR1 is SGHDN and CDR2 is FVKESK in the germline V gene. V was pared by 4 bases and J by 6 bases, with 9 bases between. Based on the CDR3 plus reference TRBV14 and TRBJ2-2, the full variable domain is EAGVTQFPSHSVIEKGQTVTLRCDPISGHDNLYWYRRVMGKEIKFLLHFVKESKQDESGMPNNRFLAERTGGTYSTLKVQPAELEDSGVYFCASSPTGAGELFFGEGSRLTVL.

The J gene is TRBJ1-5, the V gene TRBV5-8, with D unclear. Per the germline V gene, CDR1 is SGHTS and CDR2 is YDEGEE. With 0 bases removed from V and 0 bases from J, the gap between germline ends came to 7 bases. The CDR3 extends over 15 amino acids. Written as DNA, the CDR3 is TGTGCCAGCAGCTTGGACCCGGATAGCAATCAGCCCCAGCATTTT. Residues: CASSLDPDSNQPQHF.

This chain connects TRBV6-5 to TRBJ1-6; D is possibly TRBD1 (5 bases). From germline, CDR1 is MNHEY and CDR2 SVGAGI. V was clipped by 2 bases and J by 3 bases, with 8 bases between them. CDR3 length: 15 residues. For the CDR3, the DNA is TGTGCCAGCAGTTACACCGGACACTATAATTCACCCCTCCACTTT. It specifies CASSYTGHYNSPLHF.

The V gene is TRBV5-1, the J gene TRBJ1-1; 8 bases map to TRBD1. V dropped 4 bases and J dropped 5; count of bases not matched to a gene: 4. Germline V lookup: CDR1 SGHRS, CDR2 YFSETQ. CDR3 length equals 13 residues. The CDR3 nucleotides read TGCGCCAGCAGCCCGGACAGGGAAACTGAAGCTTTCTTT. It is translated as CASSPDRETEAFF.

The CDR3 here is CASSYPGISHTEAFF. CDR3 coding DNA: TGCGCCAGCAGCTACCCCGGGATCTCCCACACTGAAGCTTTCTTT. The chain carries TRBV5-1 and TRBJ1-1, with no clear D. V lost 3 bases to trimming and J lost 3 bases, with 15 bases between them. Germline assignment: CDR1 SGHRS and CDR2 YFSETQ. This CDR3 comprises 15 residues.

The rearrangement links TRBV4-1 to TRBJ1-4, with D perhaps matching TRBD1 (6 bases). V was pared by 6 bases and J by 11 bases, with 19 bases between. The length of the CDR3 is 14 residues. The germline CDR1 and CDR2 sequences are MGHRA and YSYEKL. This CDR3 is CASSQQQGIEKLFF. The CDR3 bases are TGCGCCAGCAGTCAACAACAGGGTATTGAGAAACTGTTTTTT.

The V call is TRBV6-5, the J call TRBJ1-6, with D unresolved. Trimming took off 0 bases at V and 8 bases at J, with 14 bases between the two ends. The CDR3 loop spans 16 amino acids. Looked up from germline, CDR1 is MNHEY and CDR2 is SVGAGI. The CDR3: CASSYSGIGLDSPLHF. Here the CDR3 DNA reads TGTGCCAGCAGTTACTCGGGGATCGGGCTGGATTCACCCCTCCACTTT.

This chain connects TRBV2 to TRBJ2-2, with a weak D call TRBD2 (5 bases). Germline V gene data show CDR1 as SNHLY and CDR2 as FYNNEI. V lost 8 bases, J lost 7 bases, and 17 bases lay in between. The CDR3 is 14 residues long. The CDR3 bases are TGTGCCAGCGGAGGAAGGGCGGGTGGCGGGGAGCTGTTTTTT. Protein: CASGGRAGGGELFF.

V usage is TRBV5-1 and J usage is TRBJ2-3, with D maybe TRBD1 (6 bases). V was cut by 2 bases and J by 1 base, with 8 bases left in between. Germline CDR1 SGHRS, CDR2 YFSETQ. This CDR3 has 14 amino acids. Here the CDR3 DNA reads TGCGCCAGCAGCTTCCGACAGGGCACAGATACGCAGTATTTT. Protein sequence: CASSFRQGTDTQYF.

This clone was seen more than once but under ten times. V usage is TRBV5-4 and J usage is TRBJ2-7; possibly TRBD1 for D (6 bases). The CDR3 has 13 residues. With 1 base removed from V and 2 bases from J, the gap between germline ends came to 7 bases. The germline CDR1 and CDR2 sequences are SGHNT and YYREEE (reference sequence). DNA of the CDR3: TGTGCCAGCAGCTTGACAGGGACCTACGAGCAGTACTTC. Translated: CASSLTGTYEQYF.

V usage is TRBV20-1 and J usage is TRBJ1-2, with D uncertain. Trimming pared 4 bases from V and 8 bases from J, leaving 8 bases between. Germline CDR1 DFQATT, CDR2 SNEGSKA (reference sequence). The CDR3 runs 10 residues. CDR3 sequence reads: CSATGRGYTF. CDR3 in DNA: TGCAGTGCTACAGGCAGAGGCTACACCTTC.

This chain joins TRBV4-1 and TRBJ2-3; D is possibly TRBD2 (5 bases). Germline CDR1 is MGHRA and CDR2 is YSYEKL. The CDR3 runs 18 residues. Trimming took off 0 bases at V and 0 bases at J, with 16 bases between the two ends. The CDR3 spells CASSQDGFGSGSTDTQYF. The CDR3 region has the DNA TGCGCCAGCAGCCAAGATGGTTTCGGCAGCGGAAGCACAGATACGCAGTATTTT.

This clone was observed a single time. The V and J genes are TRBV11-2 and TRBJ1-6; no reliable D call. Trimming pared 2 bases from V and 0 bases from J, leaving 11 bases between. The CDR3 contains 17 residues. Germline values: CDR1 SGHAT, CDR2 FQNNGV. For the CDR3, the DNA is TGTGCCAGCAGCTTATCGCGCGGCATCTCCTATAATTCACCCCTCCACTTT. It specifies CASSLSRGISYNSPLHF.

The rearrangement links TRBV30 to TRBJ1-4; D call uncertain. V dropped 1 base and J dropped 4 bases, with 13 bases sitting between them. Looked up from germline, CDR1 is GTSNPN and CDR2 is SVGIG (reference sequence). CDR3 length: 15 amino acids. The CDR3 nucleotides are TGTGCCTGGAGTGACTCCTCAGCCCTTAATGAAAAACTGTTTTTT. It codes for CAWSDSSALNEKLFF. The full variable domain, rest sourced from reference TRBV30 and TRBJ1-4, is SQTIHQWPATLVQPVGSPLSLECTVEGTSNPNLYWYRQAAGRGLQLLFYSVGIGQISSEVPQNLSASRPQDRQFILSSKKLLLSDSGFYLCAWSDSSALNEKLFFGSGTQLSVL.

This chain links TRBV29-1 with TRBJ1-2; D is unclear. Germline V gives CDR1 SQVTM, CDR2 ANQGSEA. V lost 1 base and J 8 bases, leaving 11 bases between the germline ends. CDR3 length: 12 amino acids. The CDR3 loop reads CSVEGAKRGYTF. The CDR3 nucleotides read TGCAGCGTTGAAGGGGCAAAAAGGGGCTACACCTTC.

The chain employs TRBV9 and TRBJ2-5; D is tentatively TRBD1 or TRBD2 (5 bases each). Trimming removed 3 bases at V and 2 bases at J, with 11 bases between. The germline CDR1 and CDR2 sequences are SGDLS and YYNGEE. The CDR3 contains 14 residues. The CDR3 sequence: CASSAPGPQETQYF. The CDR3, as DNA: TGTGCCAGCAGCGCACCGGGACCTCAAGAGACCCAGTACTTC.

The chain has TRBV5-6 and TRBJ2-5; weak D call: TRBD2 (6 bases). From germline, CDR1 is SGHDT and CDR2 YYEEEE. V shed 2 bases and J shed 2 bases, with 10 bases lying between them. The CDR3 covers 14 residues. CDR3 coding DNA: TGTGCCAGCAGCTTCCGGGAGATACAAGAGACCCAGTACTTC. Translation: CASSFREIQETQYF. Complete variable domain (other parts from reference TRBV5-6 and TRBJ2-5): DAGVTQSPTHLIKTRGQQVTLRCSPKSGHDTVSWYQQALGQGPQFIFQYYEEEERQRGNFPDRFSGHQFPNYSSELNVNALLLGDSALYLCASSFREIQETQYFGPGTRLLVL.

The CDR3 bases are TGTGCCAGCAGCTTAGAAGGCCCGAACACTGAAGCTTTCTTT. It yields the protein CASSLEGPNTEAFF. The V and J genes are TRBV7-9 and TRBJ1-1; D is undetermined. Trimming shortened V by 1 base and J by 1 base, and 7 bases separated the two germline ends. This CDR3 is 14 amino acids long. Germline values: CDR1 SEHNR, CDR2 FQNEAQ (reference sequence).

V usage is TRBV19 and J usage is TRBJ1-6; D gene unclear. Germline V lookup: CDR1 LNHDA, CDR2 SQIVND (reference sequence). This CDR3 is 12 amino acids long. Trimming pared 3 bases from V and 10 bases from J, leaving 7 bases between. CDR3 sequence: CASSIGGSPLHF. The CDR3 nucleotides are TGTGCCAGTAGTATCGGAGGATCACCCCTCCACTTT.

DNA of the CDR3: TGTGCCAGCAGTGACACAGGCCCCGTCTATGGCTACACCTTC. This encodes CASSDTGPVYGYTF. The chain is built from TRBV6-1 and TRBJ1-2, with a weak D call TRBD1 (5 bases). The V end was cut by 3 bases, the J end by 4 bases, with 12 bases between. Germline V lookup: CDR1 MNHNS, CDR2 SASEGT. The CDR3 extends over 14 amino acids.

The gene calls are TRBV18 and TRBJ1-1, with D unresolved. Trimming removed 6 bases at V and 3 bases at J, with 14 bases between. The germline V gene has CDR1 KGHSH and CDR2 LQKENI. This CDR3 spans 14 amino acids. The CDR3 coding sequence is TGTGCCAGCTCGCCTTTCATCGAGGACACTGAAGCTTTCTTT. It translates to CASSPFIEDTEAFF.